These 29 T cell receptor beta chains share one sample of origin, sequenced in a study of T cell repertoires in cytomegalovirus infection. These TCRs are of unknown antigen specificity. TCRdb re-analysed the reads in MiXCR, keeping a single row per CDR3 protein. The sample includes about 700,000 distinct CDR3 sequences, 33% of them seen just once. The sample in question was cultured PBMCs, obtained from culture after CMV antigen stimulation. The receptor source for this set is a human donor in good health (CMV status not recorded). Some clones in this sample may be carry-over from other donors' samples.

J is TRBJ2-5 and V is TRBV20-1, with D tentatively TRBD2 (5 bases). V gave up 6 bases and J gave up 5 bases, with 13 bases separating them. The germline V gene has CDR1 DFQATT and CDR2 SNEGSKA (reference sequence). This CDR3 is built from 12 residues. CDR3: CSAALRRETQYF. CDR3 DNA sequence: TGCAGTGCCGCGCTAAGGAGGGAGACCCAGTACTTC.

The chain carries TRBV19 and TRBJ2-3; D uncertain. V lost 5 bases, J lost 10 bases, and 22 bases lay in between. This CDR3 has 15 amino acids. Germline CDR1 is LNHDA and CDR2 is SQIVND (reference sequence). CDR3: CASSRRGTQIDAQYF. DNA for the CDR3: TGTGCCAGTAGTCGGAGAGGCACACAGATAGACGCGCAGTATTTT.

Only a few counts were recorded for this clonotype. Being one base from a much bigger clone, this may be a read error. This chain connects TRBV7-9 to TRBJ2-3, with D unresolved. The ends were cut back, 1 base at V and 4 bases at J, with 6 bases in the middle. Per germline, CDR1 SEHNR and CDR2 FQNEAQ (reference sequence). The CDR3 has 13 amino acids. CDR3: CASSLGMSDTQYF. The CDR3, as DNA: TGTGCCAGCAGCTTAGGGATGTCAGATACGCAGTATTTT.

This clonotype was counted ten times or more. The genes are TRBV7-2 and TRBJ2-2; D is unresolved. The V end lost 2 bases, the J end lost 5 bases, and 6 bases lay between the germline ends. There are 13 residues in the CDR3. The germline V gene encodes CDR1 SGHTA and CDR2 FQGNSA. DNA of the CDR3: TGTGCCAGCAGCTTATCGGTAACCGGGGAGCTGTTTTTT. It specifies CASSLSVTGELFF.

This clonotype has only a few counts. The chain combines TRBV4-2 with TRBJ1-6; TRBD1 aligns across 7 bases. The germline gives CDR1 LGHNA, CDR2 YNFKEQ. Unmatched junction bases numbered 7, after V lost 3 bases and J lost 5 bases. The CDR3 loop spans 16 amino acids. DNA for the CDR3: TGTGCCAGCAGCCACGAACAGGGGTTGCATAATTCACCCCTCCACTTT. It codes for CASSHEQGLHNSPLHF.

This clonotype has only a few counts. The rearrangement links TRBV19 to TRBJ2-5, with 9 bases matching TRBD1. This CDR3 region has 18 residues. The germline V gene encodes CDR1 LNHDA and CDR2 SQIVND (reference sequence). V was pared by 4 bases and J by 0 bases, with 12 bases of the junction left unmatched. CDR3 sequence reads: CASSSARQGGMYQETQYF. The CDR3, as DNA: TGTGCCAGTAGTAGTGCCCGACAGGGGGGGATGTACCAAGAGACCCAGTACTTC. Full variable domain (rest looked up from reference TRBV19 and TRBJ2-5): DGGITQSPKYLFRKEGQNVTLSCEQNLNHDAMYWYRQDPGQGLRLIYYSQIVNDFQKGDIAEGYSVSREKKESFPLTVTSAQKNPTAFYLCASSSARQGGMYQETQYFGPGTRLLVL.

The rearrangement links TRBV7-9 to TRBJ1-4; D gene unclear. V was cut by 2 bases and J by 8 bases, with 12 bases left in between. Germline lookup yields CDR1 SEHNR and CDR2 FQNEAQ (reference sequence). This CDR3 spans 14 amino acids. The CDR3 DNA sequence: TGTGCCAGCAGCTTAAAGCGGGTGGAGGAAAAACTGTTTTTT. Its translation is CASSLKRVEEKLFF.

This sequence joins TRBV6-2 or TRBV6-3 and TRBJ2-1, with 7 bases lining up with TRBD2. The V and J ends lost 6 bases and 4 bases, in that order; junction bases with no gene match: 6. The CDR3 has 14 amino acids. Germline V CDR1 and CDR2: MNHEY, SVGEGT. The CDR3 region has the DNA TGTGCCAGCAGGGGAAGCGGGACTTACAATGAGCAGTTCTTC. This codes for CASRGSGTYNEQFF.

In its sample, this clonotype was seen a few times. The genes are TRBV18 and TRBJ1-5; the D gene is possibly TRBD1 (5 bases). Trimming removed 3 bases at V and 1 base at J, with 16 bases between. CDR1 and CDR2 (germline): KGHSH, LQKENI. The CDR3 is made up of 17 amino acids. The chain's CDR3 is CASSPQGSLPSNQPQHF. CDR3 coding DNA: TGTGCCAGCTCACCGCAGGGCAGCCTCCCAAGCAATCAGCCCCAGCATTTT.

This sequence joins TRBV7-9 and TRBJ1-6, with D perhaps TRBD1 (6 bases). Trimming cost V 5 bases and J 15 bases, with 14 bases left between them. The CDR3 is 12 residues long. Germline lookup yields CDR1 SEHNR and CDR2 FQNEAQ (reference sequence). CDR3 nucleotides: TGTGCCAGCAGCGGGGGCGAGGGGTTCCTCCACTTT. It specifies CASSGGEGFLHF.

The chain couples TRBV5-8 to TRBJ1-2, with 7 positions matching TRBD1. The CDR3 runs 15 residues. V was clipped by 6 bases and J by 4 bases; unmatched bases: 12. Germline V CDR1 and CDR2: SGHTS, YDEGEE. CDR3 residues: CASTPAQGWTYGYTF. The CDR3 DNA sequence: TGTGCCAGCACCCCCGCACAGGGGTGGACCTATGGCTACACCTTC.

The V and J genes are TRBV4-1 and TRBJ2-2; the match to TRBD1 covers 9 bases. The CDR3 length is 17 residues. Germline lookup yields CDR1 MGHRA and CDR2 YSYEKL. V trimming: 4 bases; J trimming: 3 bases; junction bases outside the gene matches: 9. The CDR3 loop reads CASSRGLGQGYTGELFF. The DNA for the CDR3 is TGCGCCAGCAGCCGAGGGCTGGGACAGGGCTACACCGGGGAGCTGTTTTTT.

This clonotype was picked up a small number of times. V and J are TRBV7-6 and TRBJ2-3, with D possibly matching TRBD1 (5 bases). CDR3 size: 12 residues. CDR1 is SGHVS, CDR2 FNYEAQ, per germline. The V and J ends lost 6 bases and 7 bases respectively, with 11 bases between them. CDR3 sequence reads: CASRYTGYTQYF. DNA for the CDR3: TGTGCCAGCAGATACACAGGATATACGCAGTATTTT.

The chain couples TRBV27 to TRBJ2-7, with D possibly being TRBD2 (6 bases). V was cut by 2 bases and J by 2 bases, with 13 bases left in between. This CDR3 has 15 residues. From germline, CDR1 is MNHEY and CDR2 SMNVEV (reference sequence). Written as DNA, the CDR3 is TGTGCCAGCAGTTTAGCGGGACCCCTCCCCTACGAGCAGTACTTC. It encodes CASSLAGPLPYEQYF.

This clonotype was seen a few times. CDR3 amino acids: CASSDQGDEQYF. CDR3 DNA: TGTGCCAGCAGCGACCAGGGAGACGAGCAGTACTTC. The chain carries TRBV7-2 and TRBJ2-7, with D perhaps assigned TRBD1 or TRBD2 (5 bases each). Looked up from germline, CDR1 is SGHTA and CDR2 is FQGNSA. CDR3 length: 12 amino acids. V lost 5 bases and J 5 bases, leaving 10 bases between the germline ends.

This clonotype was detected a few times. The genes are TRBV7-9 and TRBJ2-7; D assignment may be TRBD1 or TRBD2 (5 bases each). CDR3 length equals 15 residues. V was pared by 5 bases and J by 1 base, with 15 bases between. Looked up from germline, CDR1 is SEHNR and CDR2 is FQNEAQ (reference sequence). The DNA for the CDR3 is TGTGCCAGCAGCCCCGGGACCCCCGGATCCTACGAGCAGTACTTC. This codes for CASSPGTPGSYEQYF.

This rearrangement joins TRBV4-1 to TRBJ1-4; the match to TRBD1 covers 7 bases. The CDR3 contains 17 residues. J gave up 8 bases and V 3 bases, and 15 bases lay outside the gene matches. Germline CDR1 is MGHRA and CDR2 is YSYEKL. The DNA of the CDR3 is TGCGCCAGCAGCCACGCCGGGACAGCCGCAACTAGGGAAAAACTGTTTTTT. This gives the protein CASSHAGTAATREKLFF.

The rearrangement uses TRBV4-1 and TRBJ1-1; D is possibly TRBD1 (5 bases). The V gene's germline CDR1 is MGHRA and CDR2 YSYEKL. Trimming pared 1 base from V and 0 bases from J, leaving 18 bases between. The CDR3 is made up of 18 amino acids. The CDR3 spells CASSQVGGAGRMNTEAFF. CDR3 coding DNA: TGCGCCAGCAGCCAAGTGGGGGGTGCAGGGCGCATGAACACTGAAGCTTTCTTT.

Only one count was recorded for this clonotype. The chain has TRBV12-3 or TRBV12-4 and TRBJ1-4; D unclear. The germline V and J ends were trimmed by 7 bases and 0 bases, with 12 bases remaining between them. The CDR3 is made up of 15 amino acids. In nucleotides, the CDR3 is TGTGCCAGCACCCTCTCCTTTGCAACTAATGAAAAACTGTTTTTT. This codes for CASTLSFATNEKLFF.

This clonotype was counted ten times or more. The J gene is TRBJ2-1, the V gene TRBV12-3 or TRBV12-4; D is undetermined. The V and J ends lost 3 bases and 0 bases respectively, with 12 bases between them. This CDR3 comprises 16 residues. The CDR3 loop is CASSLKGYSSYNEQFF. CDR3 DNA sequence: TGTGCCAGCAGTTTGAAGGGTTATAGCTCCTACAATGAGCAGTTCTTC.

This chain joins TRBV24-1 and TRBJ2-3, with D possibly TRBD2 on 6 matching bases. V was clipped by 1 base and J by 3 bases, with 7 bases between them. Germline CDR1 KGHDR, CDR2 SFDVKD. The CDR3 sequence is 14 residues long. As DNA, the CDR3 is TGTGCCACCAGTGATTTCGGGGGTACAGATACGCAGTATTTT. It specifies CATSDFGGTDTQYF.

This clonotype showed up just a few times. The chain combines TRBV14 with TRBJ1-1, with TRBD1 matching over 7 bases. There are 14 residues in the CDR3. CDR1 SGHDN and CDR2 FVKESK come from the germline V gene. The V and J ends lost 4 bases and 3 bases, in that order; junction bases with no gene match: 5. The CDR3 reads CASSRQGPYTEAFF. CDR3 sequence (DNA): TGTGCCAGCAGCCGACAGGGCCCCTACACTGAAGCTTTCTTT.

This clonotype occurred a few times. The V gene is TRBV19, the J gene TRBJ1-5, with 8 bases identical to TRBD1. The CDR3 has 15 amino acids. Unmatched junction bases numbered 10, after V lost 6 bases and J lost 6 bases. Looked up from germline, CDR1 is LNHDA and CDR2 is SQIVND (reference sequence). The CDR3 sequence: CASRVQGAYGQPQHF. CDR3 nucleotide sequence: TGTGCCAGTAGGGTGCAGGGGGCGTATGGTCAGCCCCAGCATTTT.

A few counts support this clonotype. The V gene is TRBV4-1, the J gene TRBJ2-3; D might be TRBD2 (5 bases). The length of the CDR3 is 13 residues. Germline loops: CDR1 MGHRA, CDR2 YSYEKL. Trimming stripped 1 base from V and 5 bases from J, with 7 bases between. CDR3 residues: CASSQGEGDTQYF. CDR3 nucleotides: TGCGCCAGCAGCCAAGGTGAGGGAGATACGCAGTATTTT.

The chain carries TRBV7-6 and TRBJ2-3; maybe TRBD2 (5 bases). CDR1 and CDR2 from the germline V gene are SGHVS and FNYEAQ. With 0 bases removed from V and 0 bases from J, the gap between germline ends came to 13 bases. The CDR3 has 17 amino acids. CDR3 coding DNA: TGTGCCAGCAGCTTAGCGCGAGAGCGGACCAGCACAGATACGCAGTATTTT. This sequence encodes CASSLARERTSTDTQYF.

This clonotype was detected a few times. The chain carries TRBV2 and TRBJ1-5; TRBD1 might be the D (5 bases). Germline V gives CDR1 SNHLY, CDR2 FYNNEI. This CDR3 spans 16 amino acids. The V gene lost 0 bases and the J gene lost 2 bases, with 11 bases spanning the gap. The CDR3 here is CASSEAVGVGNQPQHF. The CDR3 coding sequence is TGTGCCAGCAGTGAAGCAGTGGGGGTCGGCAATCAGCCCCAGCATTTT.

This clonotype has just a few counts. This rearrangement joins TRBV7-9 to TRBJ2-2, with no clear D. Trimming left V 4 bases short and J 5 bases short, with 5 bases between. The CDR3 totals 12 residues. Germline CDR1 and CDR2: SEHNR and FQNEAQ (reference sequence). CDR3 DNA sequence: TGTGCCAGCAGCTCACAGACCGGGGAGCTGTTTTTT. Protein: CASSSQTGELFF.

V gene TRBV18 combines with J gene TRBJ2-3, with D possibly TRBD2 on 5 matching bases. Trimming removed 0 bases from V and 6 bases from J, with 10 bases in between. The germline CDR1 and CDR2 sequences are KGHSH and LQKENI. The CDR3 is made up of 14 amino acids. CDR3 protein: CASSPPVDSDTQYF. The CDR3 DNA reads TGTGCCAGCTCACCACCGGTGGACTCTGATACGCAGTATTTT.

The table lists this clonotype with a few counts. The gene calls are TRBV12-3 or TRBV12-4 and TRBJ1-5, with D possibly TRBD1 on 6 matching bases. This CDR3 comprises 17 residues. V lost 8 bases to trimming and J lost 4 bases, with 24 bases between them. This chain's CDR3 is CASRRGGAGSWNQPQHF. In DNA form, the CDR3 reads TGTGCCAGCCGGAGGGGGGGCGCAGGGTCTTGGAATCAGCCCCAGCATTTT.